This T cell receptor (beta chain) was sequenced for a study of T cells in localized non-small cell lung cancer (dated by TCRdb to the early 2020s). Some background on the complete study: The study analyzed T cell repertoires of roughly 220 early-stage NSCLC patients, comparing tumors and uninvolved tumor-adjacent lungs. All 230 or so NSCLC patients in the cohort were treatment-naive and had localized lung tumors that were resected. A mean age of roughly 64 years was recorded for the NSCLC patients, of whom 120 to 150 were male and 100 to 110 were female.

The immunoSEQ Assay was used to sequence TCR beta CDR3 regions from DNA. In the source study's methods: To compute T cell density, TCR beta template counts were normalized to usable DNA, which was estimated by amplifying housekeeping genes. Richness was estimated with the preseqR package, extrapolating to 400,000 templates for PBMC samples and 120,000 templates for tissue samples. Clonality was taken to be one minus Pielou's evenness. Tissue-enriched TCRs were identified through differential abundance testing performed on productive amino-acid clonotypes, with a minimum total count of 5 and an alpha of 0.1. Repertoire overlap between compartments was quantified with the Jaccard Index and Morisita Overlap Index. GLIPH grouped TCR beta CDR3s together with public tetramer-defined viral CDR3s, and a viral motif had to include at least three viral sequences and show V-gene enrichment. TCRdb took over this immuneACCESS table, retaining in-frame rearrangements with V and J assigned. Such tables are incomplete; in checked studies, under half of the missing clones stem from an unresolved V gene, and the remainder is unexplained. For V, J and clone size, that table is used; D and trimming come from the DNA. For this sample there are 50,000 to 60,000 clones; around 86% appear just once. The ten largest clonotypes hold around 16% of the sample.

At the junction V is shortened by 2 bases and J by 8 bases, with 12 bases in between. The germline V gene (reference sequence) gives CDR1 as GTSNPN and CDR2 as SVGIG. The CDR3 holds 13 amino acids from the cysteine to the phenylalanine. Only CDR3 DNA is held: 39 bases, read in frame from base 1. Comment on this clone: Its antigen remains undetermined. Base qualities are not at hand, and no much larger clone is one base apart.

The study at large found these results: Uninvolved tumor-adjacent lung showed the highest T cell clonality, higher than tumor, which suggests more focused antigenic responses in the uninvolved tumor-adjacent lung. Because multi-region tumor sequencing was not performed, intratumor heterogeneity could not be ruled out. Higher T cell density in blood was associated with longer overall survival, whereas higher clonality in adjacent lung was associated with shorter survival. Because the study design was exploratory, TCR variables were selected using unadjusted p-values without false-discovery rate correction. A median of 57 of the top 100 tumor clones turned up in the paired uninvolved adjacent lung, and 28 of those clones also ranked among the top 100 of that same adjacent lung.

At diagnosis, peripheral blood, uninvolved tumor-adjacent lung and tumor were collected and stored as a combination of fresh-frozen and FFPE material. For TCR repertoire profiling, the blood samples were analyzed as peripheral blood mononuclear cells. Here the sequenced sample was PBMCs, taken before any cancer treatment. The sequence is built from TRBV30 and TRBJ1-4; the D gene remains uncertain. The sequence derives from a female donor with stage II lung adenocarcinoma. The base sequence is TGTGCCTGGAGTTTGGGGTTTCGCGAAAAACTGTTTTTT. It specifies CAWSLGFREKLFF. Here the CDR3 is joined to the reference TRBV30 and TRBJ1-4 genes, and the full variable domain is: SQTIHQWPATLVQPVGSPLSLECTVEGTSNPNLYWYRQAAGRGLQLLFYSVGIGQISSEVPQNLSASRPQDRQFILSSKKLLLSDSGFYLCAWSLGFREKLFFGSGTQLSVL.